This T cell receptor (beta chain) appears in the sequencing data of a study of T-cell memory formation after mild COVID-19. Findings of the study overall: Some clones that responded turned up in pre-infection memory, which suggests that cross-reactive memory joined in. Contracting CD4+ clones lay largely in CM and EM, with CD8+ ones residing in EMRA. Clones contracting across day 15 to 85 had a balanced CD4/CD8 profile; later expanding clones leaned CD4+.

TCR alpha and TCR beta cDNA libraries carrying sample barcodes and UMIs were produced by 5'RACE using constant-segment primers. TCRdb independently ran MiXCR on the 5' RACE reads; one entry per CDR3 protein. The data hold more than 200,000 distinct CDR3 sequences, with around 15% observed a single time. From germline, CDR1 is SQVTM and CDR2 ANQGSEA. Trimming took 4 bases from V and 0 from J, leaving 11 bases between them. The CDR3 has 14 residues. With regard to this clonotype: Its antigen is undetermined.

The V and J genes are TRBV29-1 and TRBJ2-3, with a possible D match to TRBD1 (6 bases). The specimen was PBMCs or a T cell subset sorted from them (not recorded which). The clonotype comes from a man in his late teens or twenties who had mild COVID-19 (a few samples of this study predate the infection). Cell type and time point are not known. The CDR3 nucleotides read TGCAGCGTTGCAAGTGGGACAAGCACAGATACGCAGTATTTT. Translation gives CSVASGTSTDTQYF.